This TCR beta chain is from a study of human T cells and chemical hapten exposure. In regard to this clonotype: Its antigen remains unidentified.

Points from the study as a whole: Sensitization with DPC brought no change to TCRs above 1 in 1000 in frequency.

Time point indicated: patch test 3, about 24 weeks after DPC sensitization. Regarding treatment: therapeutic diphenylcyclopropenone sensitization with weekly scalp DPC. Samples of blood were obtained prior to the application of each patch test. The V end was cut by 0 bases, the J end by 1 base, with 12 bases between. CDR3 length: 16 amino acids. Per the germline V gene, CDR1 is SGHRS and CDR2 is YFSETQ. TCRdb processed the RACE reads anew with MiXCR; each CDR3 protein has one entry. The data hold about 160,000 distinct CDR3 sequences, with 28% observed a single time. The clonotype was recovered from a woman younger than 35 with alopecia areata. Some clones in this sample may be carry-over from other donors' samples. The gene calls are TRBV5-1 and TRBJ2-3, with D perhaps TRBD1 or TRBD2 (5 bases each). The sample was whole blood, taken in connection with sensitization to the hapten diphenylcyclopropenone (DPC). The CDR3 DNA follows: TGCGCCAGCAGCTTGGGGGACGCCCGGGGCACAGATACGCAGTATTTT. Protein sequence: CASSLGDARGTDTQYF.